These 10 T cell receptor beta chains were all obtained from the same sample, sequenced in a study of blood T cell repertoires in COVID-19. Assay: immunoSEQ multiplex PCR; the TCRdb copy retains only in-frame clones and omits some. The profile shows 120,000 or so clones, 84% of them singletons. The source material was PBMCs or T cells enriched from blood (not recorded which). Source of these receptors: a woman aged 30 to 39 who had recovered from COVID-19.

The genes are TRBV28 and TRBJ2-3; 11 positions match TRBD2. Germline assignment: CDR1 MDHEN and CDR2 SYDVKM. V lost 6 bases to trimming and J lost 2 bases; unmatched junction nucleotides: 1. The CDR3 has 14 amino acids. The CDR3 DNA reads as TGTGCCAGCAGGGGACTAGCGGTCACAGATACGCAGTATTTT. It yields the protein CASRGLAVTDTQYF.

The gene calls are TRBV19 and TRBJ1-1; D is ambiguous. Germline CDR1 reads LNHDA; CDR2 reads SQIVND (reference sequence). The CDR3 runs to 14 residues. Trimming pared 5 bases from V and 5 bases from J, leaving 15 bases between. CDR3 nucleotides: TGTGCCAGTAGTCCCCAGGCTGTGGGTACTGAAGCTTTCTTT. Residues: CASSPQAVGTEAFF.

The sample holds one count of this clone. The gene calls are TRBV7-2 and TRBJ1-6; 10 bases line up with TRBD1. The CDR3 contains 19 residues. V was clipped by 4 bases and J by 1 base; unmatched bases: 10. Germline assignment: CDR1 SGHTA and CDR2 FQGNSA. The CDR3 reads CASSSRGDRGGSYNSPLHF. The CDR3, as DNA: TGTGCCAGCAGCTCCCGGGGGGACAGGGGAGGGTCCTATAATTCACCCCTCCACTTT.

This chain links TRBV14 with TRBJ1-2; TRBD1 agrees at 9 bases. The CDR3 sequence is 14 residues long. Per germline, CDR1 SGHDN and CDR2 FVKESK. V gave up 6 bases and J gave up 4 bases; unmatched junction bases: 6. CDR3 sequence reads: CASSPGTGSYGYTF. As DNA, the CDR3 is TGTGCCAGCAGTCCCGGGACAGGGTCCTATGGCTACACCTTC.

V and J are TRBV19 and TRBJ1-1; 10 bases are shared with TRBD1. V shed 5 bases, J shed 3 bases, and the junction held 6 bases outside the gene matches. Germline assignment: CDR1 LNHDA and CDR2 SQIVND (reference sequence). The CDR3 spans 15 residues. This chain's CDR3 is CASSPRTGGYTEAFF. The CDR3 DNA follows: TGTGCCAGTAGTCCAAGGACAGGGGGGTACACTGAAGCTTTCTTT. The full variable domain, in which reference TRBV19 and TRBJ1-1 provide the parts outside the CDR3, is DGGITQSPKYLFRKEGQNVTLSCEQNLNHDAMYWYRQDPGQGLRLIYYSQIVNDFQKGDIAEGYSVSREKKESFPLTVTSAQKNPTAFYLCASSPRTGGYTEAFFGQGTRLTVV.

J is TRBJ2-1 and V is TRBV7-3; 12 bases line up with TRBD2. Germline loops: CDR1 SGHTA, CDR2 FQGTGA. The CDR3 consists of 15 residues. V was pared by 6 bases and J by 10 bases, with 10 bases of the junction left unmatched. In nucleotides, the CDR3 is TGTGCCAGCAGTCAGGCCGGGACTAGCGGGCGGGAGCAGTTCTTC. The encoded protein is CASSQAGTSGREQFF.

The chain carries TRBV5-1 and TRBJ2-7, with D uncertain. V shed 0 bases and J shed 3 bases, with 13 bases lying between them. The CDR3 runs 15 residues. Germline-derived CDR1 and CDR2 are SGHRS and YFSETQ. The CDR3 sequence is CASSLDRPYLYEQYF. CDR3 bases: TGCGCCAGCAGCTTGGACAGACCATACCTCTACGAGCAGTACTTC.

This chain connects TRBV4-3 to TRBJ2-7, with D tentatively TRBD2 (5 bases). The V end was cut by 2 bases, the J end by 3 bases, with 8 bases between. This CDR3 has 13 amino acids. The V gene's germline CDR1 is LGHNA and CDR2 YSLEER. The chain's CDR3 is CASSQTRGYEQYF. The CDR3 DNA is TGCGCCAGCAGCCAAACTAGAGGCTACGAGCAGTACTTC.

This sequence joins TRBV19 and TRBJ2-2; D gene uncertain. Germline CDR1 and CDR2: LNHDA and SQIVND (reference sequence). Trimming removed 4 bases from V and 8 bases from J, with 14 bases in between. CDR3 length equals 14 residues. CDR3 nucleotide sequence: TGTGCCAGTAGTAGGGCCTCCGGAACGGGGGAGCTGTTTTTT. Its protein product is CASSRASGTGELFF.

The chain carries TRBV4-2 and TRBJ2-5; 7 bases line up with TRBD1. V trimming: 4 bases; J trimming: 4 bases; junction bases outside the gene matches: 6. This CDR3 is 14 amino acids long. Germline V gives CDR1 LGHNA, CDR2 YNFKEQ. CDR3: CASSPRTGPETQYF. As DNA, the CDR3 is TGTGCCAGCAGCCCTCGGACAGGCCCAGAGACCCAGTACTTC.